The rows below give T cell receptor beta chains drawn from one sample of a study of cytomegalovirus exposure and HLA in healthy donors. Assay: immunoSEQ multiplex PCR; the TCRdb copy retains only in-frame clones and omits some. Counted here are some 150,000 clones, approximately 68% occurring once; the ten biggest clones make up 2% to 2.5%. The sample was PBMCs. Receptor source: a man in his forties or fifties in good health and CMV-seronegative. CDR3s include the opening cysteine and the closing phenylalanine or tryptophan. Fields, in order: J gene, D gene, V gene, clone size, CDR3 DNA, CDR3 protein. A D gene is named only where the DNA matches it firmly. Part of the rows lack a size; the others show once, few, many or a class for expanded clones.

>TRBJ2-1|NA|TRBV6-5|NA
TGTGCCAGCAGCCGACTCGCTAGTAGTGAGCAGTTCTTC
CASSRLASSEQFF
>TRBJ2-7|NA|TRBV7-2|NA
TGTGCCAGCAGCCCACTAGGTGGATTAGTTCTTTTGGAGCAGTACTTC
CASSPLGGLVLLEQYF
>TRBJ2-3|NA|TRBV6-1|NA
TGTGCCAGCAGCGGGGGGCCAGGGACAGATACGCAGTATTTT
CASSGGPGTDTQYF
>TRBJ2-1|TRBD2|TRBV4-3|once
TGCGCCAGCAGCCAAGATACCGGACTAGCGGGAGTTGGTGAGCAGTTCTTC
CASSQDTGLAGVGEQFF
>TRBJ2-5|NA|TRBV14|NA
TGTGCCAGCAGCCAAGGACTCCACGCCCTGGAGACCCAGTACTTC
CASSQGLHALETQYF
>TRBJ1-1|NA|TRBV10-3|NA
TGTGCCATCAGTGAGTCTGAGGGAACGGCTTTCTTT
CAISESEGTAFF
>TRBJ1-1|TRBD1|TRBV5-4|NA
TGTGCCAGCAGCTTGGAGACAGGGCTGAACACTGAAGCTTTCTTT
CASSLETGLNTEAFF
>TRBJ2-1|TRBD2|TRBV4-2|medium-sized
TGTGCCAGCAGCTCAAGTGAGGGGACTAGCGATGAGCAGTTCTTC
CASSSSEGTSDEQFF
>TRBJ2-2|NA|TRBV9|NA
TGTGCCAGCAGCCGAGCGAACACCGGGGAGCTGTTTTTT
CASSRANTGELFF
>TRBJ1-5|NA|TRBV7-9|NA
TGTGCCAGCAGCCCAGACGGTCTAGATCAGCCCCAGAATTTT
CASSPDGLDQPQNF
>TRBJ1-1|NA|TRBV10-3|NA
TGTGCCATCAGGGTAAGGGAGTCGGACACTGAAGCTTTCTTT
CAIRVRESDTEAFF
>TRBJ1-6|NA|TRBV5-4|NA
TGTGCCAGCAGCTTGGGCAGGGAAAGCTATAATTCACCCCTCCACTTT
CASSLGRESYNSPLHF
>TRBJ1-2|NA|TRBV5-1|NA
TGCGCCAGCAGCTCACACACAGCTAACTATGGCTACACCTTC
CASSSHTANYGYTF
>TRBJ2-3|TRBD1|TRBV5-4|NA
TGTGCCAGCAGCTACCTCTCCGGGACAGGGATCACGGATACGCAGTATTTT
CASSYLSGTGITDTQYF
>TRBJ2-5|NA|TRBV2|once
TGTGCCAGCAGTGGTCAGGGAGGAGAGACCCAGTACTTC
CASSGQGGETQYF
>TRBJ1-4|TRBD1|TRBV9|few
TGTGCCAGCAGCGTAGGCGCCCGGGAGGGGGCAAGGGAAAAACTGTTTTTT
CASSVGAREGAREKLFF
>TRBJ2-7|NA|TRBV4-1|NA
TGCGCCAGCAGCCAAGATTGGTATGAGGAGCAGTACTTC
CASSQDWYEEQYF
>TRBJ1-2|TRBD1|TRBV28|NA
TGTGCCAGCGAACCCGTGGGACAGGGCGGCGACTATGGCTACACCTTC
CASEPVGQGGDYGYTF
>TRBJ2-2|NA|TRBV5-1|NA
TGCGCCAGCAGCTTGGTACGCGGGTCGAACACCGGGGAGCTGTTTTTT
CASSLVRGSNTGELFF
>TRBJ1-1|TRBD1|TRBV18|NA
TGTGCCAGCTCACCACCGGGGACAGGGGGGAACACTGAAGCTTTCTTT
CASSPPGTGGNTEAFF